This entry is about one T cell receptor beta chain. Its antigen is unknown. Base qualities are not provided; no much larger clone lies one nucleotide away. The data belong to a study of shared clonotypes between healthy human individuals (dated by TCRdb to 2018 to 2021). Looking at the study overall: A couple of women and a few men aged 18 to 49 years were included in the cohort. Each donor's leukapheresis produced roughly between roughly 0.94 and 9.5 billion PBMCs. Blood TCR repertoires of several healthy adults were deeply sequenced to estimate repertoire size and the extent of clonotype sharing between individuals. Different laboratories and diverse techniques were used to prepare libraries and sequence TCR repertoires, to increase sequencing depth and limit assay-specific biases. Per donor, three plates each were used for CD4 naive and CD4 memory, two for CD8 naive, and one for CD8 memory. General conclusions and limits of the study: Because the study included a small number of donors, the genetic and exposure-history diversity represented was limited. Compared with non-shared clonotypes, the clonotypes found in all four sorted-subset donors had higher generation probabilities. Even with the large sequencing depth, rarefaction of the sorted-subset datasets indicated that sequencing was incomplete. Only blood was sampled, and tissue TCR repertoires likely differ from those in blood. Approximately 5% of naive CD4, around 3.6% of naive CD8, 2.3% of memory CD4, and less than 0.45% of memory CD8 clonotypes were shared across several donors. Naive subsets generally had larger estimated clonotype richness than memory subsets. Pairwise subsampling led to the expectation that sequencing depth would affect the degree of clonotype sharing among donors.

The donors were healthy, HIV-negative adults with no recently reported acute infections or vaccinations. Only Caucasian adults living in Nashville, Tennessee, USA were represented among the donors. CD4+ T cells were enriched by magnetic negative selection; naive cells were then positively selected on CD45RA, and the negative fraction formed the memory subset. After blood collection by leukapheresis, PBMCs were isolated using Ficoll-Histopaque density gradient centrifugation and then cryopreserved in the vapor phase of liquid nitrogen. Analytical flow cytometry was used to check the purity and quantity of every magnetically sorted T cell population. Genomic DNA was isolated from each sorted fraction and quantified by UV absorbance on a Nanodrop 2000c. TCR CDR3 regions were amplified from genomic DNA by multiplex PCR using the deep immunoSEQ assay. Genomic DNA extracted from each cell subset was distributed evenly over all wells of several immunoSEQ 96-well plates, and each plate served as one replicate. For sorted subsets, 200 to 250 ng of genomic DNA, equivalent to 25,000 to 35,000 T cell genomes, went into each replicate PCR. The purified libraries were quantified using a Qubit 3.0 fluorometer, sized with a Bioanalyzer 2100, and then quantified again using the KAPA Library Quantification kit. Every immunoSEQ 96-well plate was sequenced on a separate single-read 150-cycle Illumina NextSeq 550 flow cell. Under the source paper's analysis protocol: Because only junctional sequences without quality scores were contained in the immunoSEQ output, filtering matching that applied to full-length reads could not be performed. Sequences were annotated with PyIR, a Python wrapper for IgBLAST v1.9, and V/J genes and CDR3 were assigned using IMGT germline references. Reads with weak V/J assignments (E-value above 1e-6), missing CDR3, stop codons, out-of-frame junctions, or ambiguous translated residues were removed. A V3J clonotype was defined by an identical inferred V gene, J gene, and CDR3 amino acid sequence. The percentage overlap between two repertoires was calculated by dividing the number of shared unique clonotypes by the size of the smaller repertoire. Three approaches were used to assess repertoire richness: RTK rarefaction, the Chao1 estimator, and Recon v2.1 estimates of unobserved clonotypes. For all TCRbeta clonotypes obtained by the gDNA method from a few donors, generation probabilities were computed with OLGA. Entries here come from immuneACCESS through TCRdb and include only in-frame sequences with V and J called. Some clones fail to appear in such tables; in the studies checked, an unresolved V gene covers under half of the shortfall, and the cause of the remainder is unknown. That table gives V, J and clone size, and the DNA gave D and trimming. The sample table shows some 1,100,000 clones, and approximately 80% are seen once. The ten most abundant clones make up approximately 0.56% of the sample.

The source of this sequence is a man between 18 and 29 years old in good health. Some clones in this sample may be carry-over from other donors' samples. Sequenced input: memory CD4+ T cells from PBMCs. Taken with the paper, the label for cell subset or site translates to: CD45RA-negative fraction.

For the CDR3, the sequence is CATPLVKPNTGELFF. The nucleotide sequence is given as TGTGCGACACCACTTGTGAAACCGAACACCGGGGAGCTGTTTTTT. The V gene is TRBV30 and the J gene is TRBJ2-2; the D gene cannot be resolved reliably. The CDR3 runs 15 residues from the cysteine to the phenylalanine. Here the CDR3 DNA is all that survives: 45 bases in frame from base 1. For CDR1 and CDR2, the germline V gene (reference sequence) lists GTSNPN and SVGIG.